This is a list of T cell receptor beta chains from one sample in a study of T cell repertoires in cytomegalovirus infection. TCRdb fed the reads into MiXCR, producing one record per CDR3 protein. The data show under 150,000 distinct CDR3 sequences, less than 9.5% seen once. The sequenced sample was PBMCs. All receptors come from a human donor in good health (CMV status not recorded). Some clones in this sample may be carry-over from other donors' samples. Each CDR3 is given with its conserved first and last residue. D genes are given only for firm matches.

j_call d_call v_call cdr3_aa
TRBJ2-7 TRBD2 TRBV7-2 CASSNLAGGIDEQYF
TRBJ2-5 - TRBV7-9 CASSPGTPRKTQYF
TRBJ1-1 - TRBV20-1 CSARWGVWTEAFF
TRBJ1-5 - TRBV19 CASSIWHLNQPQHF
TRBJ1-5 - TRBV12-3/TRBV12-4 CASSLAATTGGRGNQPQHF
TRBJ2-3 TRBD2 TRBV12-3/TRBV12-4 CASSLELAGGDTQYF
TRBJ2-7 TRBD1 TRBV5-1 CASSLDGQGAYEQYF
TRBJ2-7 TRBD2 TRBV28 CASRPIPGTSDYEQYF
TRBJ2-6 - TRBV28 CASSTSGANVLTF
TRBJ2-3 TRBD1 TRBV5-1 CASSLQGADTDTQYF
TRBJ1-2 - TRBV12-5 CASGLDPLAGYTF
TRBJ2-5 - TRBV3-1 CASSHPAGQETQYF
TRBJ1-5 TRBD1 TRBV7-9 CASSPTGGGNQPQHF
TRBJ1-4 TRBD1 TRBV28 CASSEILGQGIVKLFF
TRBJ1-1 TRBD1 TRBV28 CASSLYSGGTEAFF
TRBJ2-7 - TRBV20-1 CSARDEWGKTYEQYF
TRBJ2-2 - TRBV15 CATSRERADMNTGELFF
TRBJ2-2 - TRBV18 CASSPREASSNTGELFF
TRBJ1-4 TRBD1 TRBV7-8 CASSLEWGLGGEREKLFF
TRBJ1-5 - TRBV7-9 CASSLGGWGQPQHF
TRBJ1-6 - TRBV5-1 CASSEPGNSPLHF
TRBJ1-1 TRBD1 TRBV9 CASSVDLPGQGRTEAFF
TRBJ1-1 - TRBV29-1 CSVGSLTPWNTEAFF
TRBJ2-3 TRBD2 TRBV2 CASSGGLAGFTDTQYF
TRBJ1-1 TRBD1 TRBV2 CASSDQGQGTEAFF
TRBJ1-1 TRBD1 TRBV14 CASSQVGTAHTEAFF
TRBJ2-7 - TRBV6-5 CASSTRTAYEQYF
TRBJ1-5 - TRBV12-3/TRBV12-4 CASSQGDDQPQHF
TRBJ1-1 TRBD1 TRBV28 CASSLSRGLNTEAFF
TRBJ1-5 - TRBV29-1 CSVNTGFSNQPQHF
TRBJ2-4 - TRBV6-1 CASRGEAKNIQYF
TRBJ2-7 - TRBV11-2 CASSFSFRTASEQYF
TRBJ2-1 TRBD2 TRBV25-1 CASSEAGGAYNEQFF
TRBJ2-1 TRBD1 TRBV7-2 CASSPQGVGLGLWVSEQFF
TRBJ2-1 TRBD2 TRBV7-3 CASSPGLAPNEQFF
TRBJ2-3 - TRBV7-7 CASSLDLGSDTQYF
TRBJ2-1 - TRBV20-1 CSARDLDLAVNEQFF
TRBJ1-4 - TRBV20-1 CSARDIRIAGHEKLFF
TRBJ1-1 - TRBV9 CASSAAEGGGTEAFF
TRBJ2-3 - TRBV3-1 CASSQGLHTDTQYF
TRBJ2-2 - TRBV20-1 CSVPGRSYTGELFF
TRBJ2-3 - TRBV19 CASSPNRVLGADTQYF
TRBJ1-2 TRBD1 TRBV5-1 CASSPRDSDNYGYTF
TRBJ2-7 - TRBV28 CASSPPTRAEQYF
TRBJ1-1 - TRBV28 CATGRANTEAFF
TRBJ2-3 - TRBV7-6 CASSLANGRAHTDTQYF
TRBJ2-3 TRBD1 TRBV5-4 CASSLRSTGADTQYF
TRBJ1-5 - TRBV2 CASSEPANNQPQHF
TRBJ1-2 - TRBV14 CASSQDLGPAAAYGYTF
TRBJ2-1 - TRBV28 CASTARVPNEQFF
TRBJ1-5 TRBD1 TRBV28 CASSPPTGAGQPQHF
TRBJ1-1 - TRBV7-8 CASSHQSEAFF
TRBJ1-2 TRBD1 TRBV9 CASSGTGGDYTF
TRBJ2-2 TRBD1 TRBV28 CASSPPGQGSGELFF
TRBJ2-3 - TRBV7-6 CASSHLVQYF
TRBJ1-1 - TRBV14 CASSASLVDTEAFF
TRBJ1-5 - TRBV11-2 CASSLAQGWPQHF
TRBJ2-5 - TRBV19 CASSLGQFQETQYF
TRBJ2-1 - TRBV20-1 CSARVDAVGSYNEQFF